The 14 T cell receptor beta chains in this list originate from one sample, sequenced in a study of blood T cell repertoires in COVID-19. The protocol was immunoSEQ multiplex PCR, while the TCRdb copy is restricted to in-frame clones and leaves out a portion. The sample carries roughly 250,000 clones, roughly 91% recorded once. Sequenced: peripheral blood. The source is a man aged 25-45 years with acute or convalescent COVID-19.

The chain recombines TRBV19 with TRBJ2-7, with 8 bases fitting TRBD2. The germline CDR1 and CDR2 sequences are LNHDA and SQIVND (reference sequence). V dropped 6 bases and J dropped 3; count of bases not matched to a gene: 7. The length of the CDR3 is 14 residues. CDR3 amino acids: CASSKSGRVYEQYF. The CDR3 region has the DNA TGTGCCAGTAGCAAAAGCGGGAGAGTCTACGAGCAGTACTTC.

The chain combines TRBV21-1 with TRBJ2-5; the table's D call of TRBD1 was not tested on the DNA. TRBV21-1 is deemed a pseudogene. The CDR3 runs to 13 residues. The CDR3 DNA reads TGTACTCCCTATGGACAGAGTCAAGAGACCCAGTACTTC. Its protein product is CTPYGQSQETQYF.

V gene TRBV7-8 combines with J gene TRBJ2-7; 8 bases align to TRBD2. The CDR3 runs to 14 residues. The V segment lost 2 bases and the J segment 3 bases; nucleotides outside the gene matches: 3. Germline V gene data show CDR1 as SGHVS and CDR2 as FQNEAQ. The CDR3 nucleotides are TGTGCCAGCAGCTTATCGGGGGGGCTCTACGAGCAGTACTTC. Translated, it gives CASSLSGGLYEQYF.

In DNA, the CDR3 is TGCGCCAGCAGCTTACAGGGACACTCCGTCTCTGGAAACACCATATATTTT. It yields the protein CASSLQGHSVSGNTIYF. The chain combines TRBV5-1 with TRBJ1-3, with D maybe TRBD1 (6 bases). The CDR3 has 17 amino acids. V was clipped by 2 bases and J by 0 bases, with 15 bases between them. Germline values: CDR1 SGHRS, CDR2 YFSETQ.

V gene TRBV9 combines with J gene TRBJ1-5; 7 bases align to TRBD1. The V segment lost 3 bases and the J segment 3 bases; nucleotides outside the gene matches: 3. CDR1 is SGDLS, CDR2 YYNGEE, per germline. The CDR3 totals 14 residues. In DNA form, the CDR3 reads TGTGCCAGCAGCGAGACAGGGATCAATCAGCCCCAGCATTTT. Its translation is CASSETGINQPQHF.

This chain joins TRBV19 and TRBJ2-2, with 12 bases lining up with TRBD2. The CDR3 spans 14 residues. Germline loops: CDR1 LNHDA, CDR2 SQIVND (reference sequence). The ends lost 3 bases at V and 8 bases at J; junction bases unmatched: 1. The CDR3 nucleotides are TGTGCCAGTAGTATGACTAGCGGGAGTGGGGAGCTGTTTTTT. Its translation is CASSMTSGSGELFF.

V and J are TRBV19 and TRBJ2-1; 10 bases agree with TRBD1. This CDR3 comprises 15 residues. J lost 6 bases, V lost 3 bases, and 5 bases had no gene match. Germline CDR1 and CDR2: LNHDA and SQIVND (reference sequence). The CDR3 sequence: CASSIWDRGSNEQFF. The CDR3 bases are TGTGCCAGTAGTATTTGGGACAGGGGATCCAATGAGCAGTTCTTC. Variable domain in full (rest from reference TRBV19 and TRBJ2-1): DGGITQSPKYLFRKEGQNVTLSCEQNLNHDAMYWYRQDPGQGLRLIYYSQIVNDFQKGDIAEGYSVSREKKESFPLTVTSAQKNPTAFYLCASSIWDRGSNEQFFGPGTRLTVL.

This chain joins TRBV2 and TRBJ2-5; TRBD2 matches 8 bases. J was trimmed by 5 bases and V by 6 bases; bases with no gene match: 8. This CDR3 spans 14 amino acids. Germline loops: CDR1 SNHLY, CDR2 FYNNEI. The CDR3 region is CASSPSGSVETQYF. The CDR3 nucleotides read TGTGCCAGCAGCCCGAGCGGGAGCGTCGAGACCCAGTACTTC.

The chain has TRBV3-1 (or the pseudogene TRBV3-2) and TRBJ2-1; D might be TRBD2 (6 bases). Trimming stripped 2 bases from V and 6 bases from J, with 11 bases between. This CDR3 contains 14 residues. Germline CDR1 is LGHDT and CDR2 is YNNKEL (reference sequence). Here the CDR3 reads CASSQLGRLNEQFF. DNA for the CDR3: TGTGCCAGCAGCCAACTAGGGAGGCTCAATGAGCAGTTCTTC.

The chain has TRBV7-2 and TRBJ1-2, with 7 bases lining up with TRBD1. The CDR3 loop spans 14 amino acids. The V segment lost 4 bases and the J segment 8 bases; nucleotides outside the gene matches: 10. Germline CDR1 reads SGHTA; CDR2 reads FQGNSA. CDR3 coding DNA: TGTGCCAGCAGCTATCGGACAGGAACGAGGGGCTACACCTTC. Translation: CASSYRTGTRGYTF.

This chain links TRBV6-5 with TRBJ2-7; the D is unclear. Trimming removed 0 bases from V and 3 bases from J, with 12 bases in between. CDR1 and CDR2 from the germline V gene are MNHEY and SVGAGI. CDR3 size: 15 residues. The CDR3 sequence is CASSYSPEADYEQYF. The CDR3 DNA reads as TGTGCCAGCAGTTACTCCCCCGAGGCGGACTACGAGCAGTACTTC.

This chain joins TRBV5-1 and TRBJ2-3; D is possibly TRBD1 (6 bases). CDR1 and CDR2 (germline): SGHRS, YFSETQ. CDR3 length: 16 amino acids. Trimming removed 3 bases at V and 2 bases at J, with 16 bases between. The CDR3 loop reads CASSSLPPGDTDTQYF. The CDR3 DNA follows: TGCGCCAGCAGCTCGCTTCCGCCAGGGGACACAGATACGCAGTATTTT.

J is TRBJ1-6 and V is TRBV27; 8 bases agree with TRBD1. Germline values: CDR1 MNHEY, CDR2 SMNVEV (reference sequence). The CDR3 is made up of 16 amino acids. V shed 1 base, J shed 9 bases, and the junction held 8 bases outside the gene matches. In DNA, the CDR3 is TGTGCCAGCAGTTTATACCCCGACAGGGGAACTTCACCCCTCCACTTT. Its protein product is CASSLYPDRGTSPLHF.

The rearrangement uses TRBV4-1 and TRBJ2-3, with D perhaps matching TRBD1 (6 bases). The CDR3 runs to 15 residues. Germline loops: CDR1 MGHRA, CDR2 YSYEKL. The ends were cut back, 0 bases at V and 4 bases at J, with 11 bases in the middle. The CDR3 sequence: CASSQDRGLPDTQYF. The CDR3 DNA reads TGCGCCAGCAGCCAAGACAGGGGTCTGCCAGATACGCAGTATTTT.